The 14 T cell receptor beta chains below were found in one sample sequenced in a study of T cells in narcolepsy. The repertoire was sequenced with immunoSEQ multiplex PCR; TCRdb's copy has only in-frame clones and lacks some. This sample has about 30,000 clones, with roughly 80% found just once. Sequenced: CD45RA- memory CD4+ T cells from PBMCs. Source of these receptors: a human donor with narcolepsy.

This clone is a singleton in its sample. This sequence joins TRBV2 and TRBJ1-2; perhaps TRBD1 as D (5 bases). The CDR3 totals 14 residues. The V gene lost 6 bases and the J gene lost 7 bases, with 18 bases spanning the gap. Germline-derived CDR1 and CDR2 are SNHLY and FYNNEI. CDR3 bases: TGTGCCAGCAGGGACGGGGTGGGCACAGGTGGCTACACCTTC. The encoded protein is CASRDGVGTGGYTF.

The CDR3 nucleotides read TGTGCCAGCTCACCGGCTTCCTTAGGGACAGGGTCTTCTGAAAAACTGTTTTTT. Its protein product is CASSPASLGTGSSEKLFF. The V gene is TRBV18, the J gene TRBJ1-4; 9 nucleotides align to TRBD1. Germline V lookup: CDR1 KGHSH, CDR2 LQKENI. The length of the CDR3 is 18 residues. V lost 3 bases to trimming and J lost 7 bases; unmatched junction nucleotides: 15.

V is TRBV5-6 and J is TRBJ1-2; 10 bases fit TRBD1. Per the germline V gene, CDR1 is SGHDT and CDR2 is YYEEEE. V lost 5 bases to trimming and J lost 2 bases; unmatched junction nucleotides: 12. The CDR3 sequence is 17 residues long. The CDR3 coding sequence is TGTGCCAGCAGTACTACCGGGGACAGGGGACCCAACTATGGCTACACCTTC. This sequence encodes CASSTTGDRGPNYGYTF.

This chain links TRBV14 with TRBJ2-1; possibly TRBD1 or TRBD2 for D (5 bases each). The V and J ends lost 4 bases and 9 bases respectively, with 16 bases between them. Per the germline V gene, CDR1 is SGHDN and CDR2 is FVKESK. This CDR3 contains 14 residues. As DNA, the CDR3 is TGTGCCAGCAGCCGATACTCCCAGGGAGCTGAGCAGTTCTTC. This gives the protein CASSRYSQGAEQFF.

This clone was detected only a few times. The CDR3 DNA is TGTGCCAGCGCTCGGGACAATAATTCACCCCTCCACTTT. It is translated as CASARDNNSPLHF. V is TRBV19 and J is TRBJ1-6, with D maybe TRBD1 (6 bases). The V end lost 9 bases, the J end lost 5 bases, and 11 bases lay between the germline ends. The CDR3 is made up of 13 amino acids. CDR1 is LNHDA, CDR2 SQIVND, per germline (reference sequence).

V and J are TRBV6-6 and TRBJ1-1, with a weak D call TRBD1 (6 bases). This CDR3 spans 11 amino acids. The ends were cut back, 6 bases at V and 7 bases at J, with 9 bases in the middle. Germline CDR1 and CDR2: MNHNY and SVGAGI (reference sequence). The chain's CDR3 is CASSRGLEAFF. The CDR3 DNA reads as TGTGCCAGCAGCAGGGGCCTTGAAGCTTTCTTT.

The chain is built from TRBV7-2 and TRBJ2-7, with D perhaps matching TRBD1 (6 bases). Deletions cut 4 bases from V and 4 bases from J, with 11 bases between. CDR3 length equals 13 residues. Germline assignment: CDR1 SGHTA and CDR2 FQGNSA. The CDR3 coding sequence is TGTGCCAGCAGCTCCGGGACATCTTACGAGCAGTACTTC. Translated: CASSSGTSYEQYF.

The chain links TRBV5-1 to TRBJ2-5, with no clear D. The CDR3 spans 14 residues. CDR1 and CDR2 from the germline V gene are SGHRS and YFSETQ. V dropped 1 base and J dropped 2 bases, with 9 bases sitting between them. Here the CDR3 DNA reads TGCGCCAGCAGCTTGACGGCGGCGCAAGAGACCCAGTACTTC. This codes for CASSLTAAQETQYF.

The chain is built from TRBV16 and TRBJ1-1, with unresolved D. Trimming left V 6 bases short and J 3 bases short, with 14 bases between. The V gene's germline CDR1 is KGHSY and CDR2 FQNENV. This CDR3 is 14 amino acids long. This chain's CDR3 is CASRPVARDTEAFF. The DNA of the CDR3 is TGTGCCAGCAGACCGGTGGCGCGGGACACTGAAGCTTTCTTT.

J is TRBJ2-2 and V is TRBV18, with 7 positions matching TRBD1. Germline CDR1 KGHSH, CDR2 LQKENI. The CDR3 consists of 15 residues. The junction had 4 bases not matched to a gene; V was cut back by 5 bases and J by 1 base. This CDR3 is CASSTSGGNTGELFF. DNA of the CDR3: TGTGCCAGCTCAACCTCAGGGGGGAACACCGGGGAGCTGTTTTTT.

The V gene is TRBV11-3, the J gene TRBJ2-5, with D tentatively TRBD1 (5 bases). The closer fit of TRBJ2-7 to the DNA end suggests the J call may be wrong. Germline CDR1 reads SGHNT; CDR2 reads YENEEA. The CDR3 loop spans 13 amino acids. The CDR3 DNA reads TGTGCCAGCAGCCAAACAGGTCTCTACGAGCAGTACTTC. Protein product: CASSQTGLYEQYF.

The V and J genes are TRBV7-2 and TRBJ2-3, with 8 bases identical to TRBD1. Germline CDR1 reads SGHTA; CDR2 reads FQGNSA. The junction had 7 bases not matched to a gene; V was cut back by 5 bases and J by 3 bases. This CDR3 has 15 residues. CDR3: CASSPRTGYTDTQYF. The CDR3 DNA reads TGTGCCAGCAGCCCTCGGACAGGGTATACAGATACGCAGTATTTT.

The chain has TRBV19 and TRBJ2-7, with no clear D. With 1 base removed from V and 5 bases from J, the gap between germline ends came to 9 bases. Looked up from germline, CDR1 is LNHDA and CDR2 is SQIVND (reference sequence). The CDR3 spans 13 residues. CDR3 amino acids: CASSIGNSNEQYF. The CDR3 nucleotides are TGTGCCAGTAGTATAGGAAACAGCAACGAGCAGTACTTC.

The rearrangement links TRBV18 to TRBJ2-2; D might be TRBD1 (5 bases). V dropped 3 bases and J dropped 6 bases, with 14 bases sitting between them. The CDR3 runs 15 residues. CDR1 and CDR2 from the germline V gene are KGHSH and LQKENI. The CDR3 loop reads CASSPKAGKAGELFF. DNA of the CDR3: TGTGCCAGCTCACCGAAGGCAGGGAAGGCCGGGGAGCTGTTTTTT.